Each of the 15 T cell receptor beta chains below was sequenced from the same sample in a study of OX40 agonist ivuxolimab in advanced cancers. The method was immunoSEQ multiplex PCR; TCRdb's version includes in-frame clones alone and lacks a portion of them. The data contain some 63,000 clones, about 89% of them singletons. Specimen: CD4+ or CD8+ T cells sorted from blood, collected in a trial of the OX40 agonist ivuxolimab. The receptors derive from an adult with an advanced solid tumor such as melanoma, head and neck, liver or kidney cancer.

The table lists this clone with a count of one. A read error may account for a junction end that differs from germline. The rearrangement uses TRBV20-1 and TRBJ2-7; TRBD2 might be the D (6 bases). CDR3 length equals 11 residues. Germline V gene sequence: CDR1 DFQATT, CDR2 SNEGSKA (reference sequence). The CDR3 here is CSARDPPSVRF. CDR3 in DNA: TGCAGTGCTAGAGATCCGCCTAGCGTGAGGTTC.

The rearrangement joins TRBV28 to TRBJ2-7; D gene unclear. CDR1 is MDHEN, CDR2 SYDVKM, per germline. CDR3 length equals 12 residues. Trimming took 5 bases from V and 6 from J, leaving 11 bases between them. Written as DNA, the CDR3 is TGTGCCAGCAGTCCAAGGGTTGTCGAGCAGTACTTC. Encoded protein: CASSPRVVEQYF.

The rearrangement links TRBV29-1 to TRBJ2-7, with 9 positions matching TRBD1. The CDR3 loop spans 11 amino acids. Germline-derived CDR1 and CDR2 are SQVTM and ANQGSEA. The DNA of the CDR3 is TGCAAGGACAGGGGCACCTACGAGCAGTACTTC. This sequence encodes CKDRGTYEQYF.

This rearrangement joins TRBV28 to TRBJ2-3; 8 positions match TRBD1. Germline CDR1 reads MDHEN; CDR2 reads SYDVKM. The CDR3 is 15 residues long. Trimming removed 6 bases from V and 2 bases from J; junction bases left unmatched: 7. For the CDR3, the DNA is TGTGCCAGCAGCTTGGGGACAGGAGACACAGATACGCAGTATTTT. This gives the protein CASSLGTGDTDTQYF.

V usage is TRBV19 and J usage is TRBJ2-7; no reliable D call. Germline-derived CDR1 and CDR2 are LNHDA and SQIVND (reference sequence). The CDR3 loop spans 15 amino acids. V gave up 3 bases and J gave up 0 bases, with 12 bases separating them. CDR3 bases: TGTGCCAGTAGTATCCTAAGTGGCAGCTCCTACGAGCAGTACTTC. Protein sequence: CASSILSGSSYEQYF. Together with reference TRBV19 and TRBJ2-7, the CDR3 gives the full variable domain: DGGITQSPKYLFRKEGQNVTLSCEQNLNHDAMYWYRQDPGQGLRLIYYSQIVNDFQKGDIAEGYSVSREKKESFPLTVTSAQKNPTAFYLCASSILSGSSYEQYFGPGTRLTVT.

This chain uses TRBV10-3 with TRBJ1-5; no clear D gene. The germline V gene has CDR1 ENHRY and CDR2 SYGVKD. This CDR3 has 15 residues. The V and J ends lost 4 bases and 2 bases respectively, with 12 bases between them. The CDR3 spells CAISVGGARNQPQHF. CDR3 DNA: TGTGCCATCAGTGTGGGAGGTGCACGCAATCAGCCCCAGCATTTT.

This clone was recorded only once. DNA of the CDR3: TGTGCCAGCAGCCTGACGGCGCCCAACTCTGGAAACACCATATATTTT. It translates to CASSLTAPNSGNTIYF. The chain joins TRBV28 to TRBJ1-3; no definite D call. This CDR3 region has 16 residues. Trimming cost V 6 bases and J 0 bases, with 15 bases left between them. The germline CDR1 and CDR2 sequences are MDHEN and SYDVKM.

The CDR3 bases are TGTGCCAGCAGTGATTTCACTGAAGCTTTCTTT. Protein product: CASSDFTEAFF. This sequence joins TRBV2 and TRBJ1-1; D gene unclear. Germline loops: CDR1 SNHLY, CDR2 FYNNEI. V was shortened by 3 bases and J by 4 bases, with 3 bases between the two germline ends. This CDR3 is built from 11 residues.

The chain joins TRBV11-2 to TRBJ2-3, with TRBD2 matching 7 bases. Germline values: CDR1 SGHAT, CDR2 FQNNGV. The CDR3 is 16 amino acids. The V and J ends lost 4 bases and 1 base, in that order; junction bases with no gene match: 8. The CDR3 DNA reads as TGTGCCAGCAGCTCCTCAATAGCGGGCGGCACAGATACGCAGTATTTT. This translates into CASSSSIAGGTDTQYF. The whole variable domain, filled in from reference TRBV11-2 and TRBJ2-3, reads EAGVAQSPRYKIIEKRQSVAFWCNPISGHATLYWYQQILGQGPKLLIQFQNNGVVDDSQLPKDRFSAERLKGVDSTLKIQPAKLEDSAVYLCASSSSIAGGTDTQYFGPGTRLTVL.

The V call is TRBV5-1, the J call TRBJ1-1; 10 bases line up with TRBD1. Trimming took 5 bases from V and 6 from J; bases not matched to a gene: 7. Germline assignment: CDR1 SGHRS and CDR2 YFSETQ. The CDR3 is 14 amino acids. In DNA form, the CDR3 reads TGCGCCAGCAGTTCGACAGGGGGCAGCGCTGAAGCTTTCTTT. It codes for CASSSTGGSAEAFF.

V gene TRBV5-1 combines with J gene TRBJ2-3; 10 bases map to TRBD2. Germline CDR1 SGHRS, CDR2 YFSETQ. With V trimmed by 0 bases and J by 2 bases, 3 bases remained unmatched. This CDR3 spans 16 amino acids. This chain's CDR3 is CASSLDSGRATDTQYF. CDR3 coding DNA: TGCGCCAGCAGCTTGGACAGCGGGAGGGCCACAGATACGCAGTATTTT.

The genes are TRBV5-1 and TRBJ2-2, with TRBD1 matching over 9 bases. The V gene end was trimmed by 0 bases and the J gene end by 6 bases; junction bases not matched to a gene: 6. Germline values: CDR1 SGHRS, CDR2 YFSETQ. The CDR3 is 16 residues long. CDR3 region: CASSLGTGAFAGELFF. The CDR3 nucleotides are TGCGCCAGCAGCTTGGGGACAGGGGCCTTCGCCGGGGAGCTGTTTTTT.

The chain recombines TRBV9 with TRBJ2-3; 8 bases match TRBD2. The germline CDR1 and CDR2 sequences are SGDLS and YYNGEE. The V and J ends lost 2 bases and 2 bases, in that order; junction bases with no gene match: 4. The CDR3 has 15 residues. CDR3 bases: TGTGCCAGCAGCGTTAGCGGGATTACCACAGATACGCAGTATTTT. This gives the protein CASSVSGITTDTQYF.

The chain carries TRBV7-2 and TRBJ1-2, with 9 nucleotides matching TRBD1. In germline, CDR1 is SGHTA, CDR2 FQGNSA. There are 14 residues in the CDR3. After removal of 6 bases from V and 6 bases from J, the junction contained 8 bases not matched to a gene. The chain's CDR3 is CASSRRDRVDGYTF. The CDR3 DNA follows: TGTGCCAGCAGTCGCCGGGACAGGGTTGATGGCTACACCTTC.

Note on this clone: The identical CDR3 is also encoded by other nucleotide sequences in the sample. CDR3 nucleotides: TGTGCCAGTAGTACAACAGGGGGCAATCAGCCCCAGCATTTT. Translation: CASSTTGGNQPQHF. V gene TRBV19 combines with J gene TRBJ1-5, with 7 bases that match TRBD1. CDR3 length: 14 residues. Per germline, CDR1 LNHDA and CDR2 SQIVND (reference sequence). Trimming cost V 4 bases and J 2 bases; bases outside gene matches: 2.